Described below is a single T cell receptor (beta chain) sequence and its context. No antigen is known for it. The data are from a study of OX40 agonist ivuxolimab in advanced cancers. Study-wide background: Ivuxolimab is an agonistic anti-OX40 (CD134) antibody, and patients were treated with it. Aged roughly 23 to 80 with a mean of about 63 years, they were about 83% male. Overall study results and limits: More expanded clones were found, on average, in CD8+ than in CD4+ T cells.

Sequencing used immunoSEQ multiplex PCR; TCRdb keeps in-frame clones, though not all of them. This sample has 70,000 to 80,000 clones; around 94% occur once, and the top ten carry approximately 14%. From germline, CDR1 is MNHEY and CDR2 SMNVEV (reference sequence). The CDR3 extends over 19 amino acids. Trimming stripped 3 bases from V and 1 base from J, with 21 bases between. This TCR derives from an adult with an advanced solid tumor such as melanoma, head and neck, liver or kidney cancer. This rearrangement joins TRBV27 to TRBJ2-2; either TRBD1 or TRBD2 may fit D (5 bases each). The source material was CD4+ or CD8+ T cells sorted from blood, sampled in a trial of the OX40 agonist ivuxolimab. The CDR3 sequence: CASSLVFGTTLWNTGELFF. CDR3 coding DNA: TGTGCCAGCAGTTTGGTTTTCGGGACGACTCTGTGGAACACCGGGGAGCTGTTTTTT.